This TCR beta chain comes out of a study of blood T cell repertoires in COVID-19. Study as a whole: The United States, Italy and Spain provided the acute and convalescent COVID-19 samples. T cells, B-cell-depleted T cells, or PBMCs supplied cDNA or gDNA.

CDR1 is MDHEN and CDR2 is SYDVKM in the germline V gene. This CDR3 region has 14 residues. Trimming removed 3 bases from V and 10 bases from J, with 19 bases in between. Original data processing: Counts of nucleated cells, estimated from reference gene primer amplification, were obtained. The data were produced by immunoSEQ multiplex PCR, yet TCRdb's version contains in-frame clones alone and is incomplete. The V and J calls and clone size come from that table; D and trimming were worked out from the DNA. This repertoire shows 130,000 or so clones, 60% to 85% found once; its top ten account for over 15%.

Sequenced: peripheral blood. This chain uses TRBV28 with TRBJ2-7; a possible D gene is TRBD1 (6 bases). This TCR was recovered from a man older than 75 with acute or convalescent COVID-19. This chain's CDR3 is CASSFRTDTLPQYF. CDR3 sequence (DNA): TGTGCCAGCAGTTTTAGGACAGATACTCTCCCTCAGTACTTC.